This T cell receptor (beta chain) derives from a study of type 1 regulatory T cells. Study-level information: This in vitro CD4 product, T-allo10, is enriched for Tr1 cells and alloantigen-specific.

Study observations and caveats: Compared with non-Tr1 cells, Tr1 cells showed a narrower TCR repertoire.

Worth noting for this clonotype: Its antigen is not known.

Germline V gene sequence: CDR1 MNHNY, CDR2 SVGAGI (reference sequence). The CDR3 sequence is 13 residues long. Between the trimmed V and J ends, which lost 7 bases and 1 base, there was a span of 8 bases. A single record per CDR3 protein comes from TCRdb applying MiXCR to the reads. The sample carries about 62,000 distinct CDR3 sequences, roughly two thirds recorded once. The gene calls are TRBV6-6 and TRBJ1-5, with D uncertain. Sequencing input: cultured non-Tr1 T cells, either the whole culture or a sorted T cell fraction (not recorded which). This clonotype was sampled from a human donor in good health. In DNA form, the CDR3 reads TGTGCCAGCATCGAAAGGAGCAATCAGCCCCAGCATTTT. Translated: CASIERSNQPQHF.